Listed here are 13 T cell receptor beta chains from one sample, sequenced in a study of T cell changes during pregnancy in multiple sclerosis. Clones were read by immunoSEQ multiplex PCR, and TCRdb kept only the in-frame ones, dropping some. This table has fewer than 110,000 clones, just under 95% appearing once. Material: peripheral blood, obtained in the third trimester of pregnancy. The receptors were gathered from a female donor in good health, enrolled as a control in a pregnancy study.

This clone was observed a single time. The J gene is TRBJ1-5, the V gene TRBV6-6; TRBD1 aligns across 8 bases. Looked up from germline, CDR1 is MNHNY and CDR2 is SVGAGI (reference sequence). The V segment lost 4 bases and the J segment 4 bases; nucleotides outside the gene matches: 9. The CDR3 length is 16 residues. The CDR3 nucleotides are TGTGCCAGCAGTTCCACAGGGGGACACTGGAATCAGCCCCAGCATTTT. It codes for CASSSTGGHWNQPQHF.

The rearrangement joins TRBV10-3 to TRBJ1-1; D gene ambiguous. Between the trimmed V and J ends, which lost 7 bases and 1 base, there was a span of 10 bases. The CDR3 has 13 residues. Germline assignment: CDR1 ENHRY and CDR2 SYGVKD. The CDR3 nucleotides read TGTGCCATCAATGAACAGACGAACACTGAAGCTTTCTTT. It specifies CAINEQTNTEAFF.

This sequence joins TRBV4-3 and TRBJ2-2; D may be TRBD1 (6 bases). The CDR3 runs 15 residues. V lost 3 bases to trimming and J lost 1 base, with 9 bases between them. Germline V gene sequence: CDR1 LGHNA, CDR2 YSLEER. The CDR3 loop is CASSQETGNTGELFF. The DNA of the CDR3 is TGCGCCAGCAGCCAGGAGACAGGGAACACCGGGGAGCTGTTTTTT.

As DNA, the CDR3 is TGCGCCAGCAGCCTGACTGACGTTTTCTACTCACCCCTCCACTTT. Translated, it gives CASSLTDVFYSPLHF. The V call is TRBV5-1, the J call TRBJ1-6; D uncertain. The CDR3 runs 15 residues. CDR1 is SGHRS, CDR2 YFSETQ, per germline. V lost 4 bases to trimming and J lost 10 bases, with 18 bases between them.

The J gene is TRBJ1-5, the V gene TRBV6-5; TRBD1 agrees at 7 bases. V lost 6 bases to trimming and J lost 0 bases; unmatched junction nucleotides: 5. CDR1 and CDR2 (germline): MNHEY, SVGAGI. The CDR3 is 15 residues long. CDR3 in DNA: TGTGCCAGCAGCCGGGACAGTTATAGCAATCAGCCCCAGCATTTT. This translates into CASSRDSYSNQPQHF.

Only one count was recorded for this clone. This chain links TRBV7-9 with TRBJ1-5; 9 bases align to TRBD1. J lost 7 bases, V lost 4 bases, and 8 bases had no gene match. Germline values: CDR1 SEHNR, CDR2 FQNEAQ (reference sequence). CDR3 length equals 15 residues. Written as DNA, the CDR3 is TGTGCCAGCAGCTCCGGGACAGGGCATAGGCAGCCCCAGCATTTT. Translating it yields CASSSGTGHRQPQHF.

The CDR3: CASSPDYRGEAFF. Written as DNA, the CDR3 is TGTGCCAGCAGCCCGGATTACAGGGGGGAAGCTTTCTTT. The chain carries TRBV7-3 and TRBJ1-1; 8 bases fit TRBD1. V lost 5 bases to trimming and J lost 8 bases; unmatched junction nucleotides: 7. CDR1 is SGHTA and CDR2 is FQGTGA in the germline V gene. CDR3 length: 13 amino acids.

The chain links TRBV7-6 to TRBJ2-5, with D maybe TRBD2 (7 bases). The CDR3 sequence is 16 residues long. Deletions cut 0 bases from V and 4 bases from J, with 15 bases between. Germline assignment: CDR1 SGHVS and CDR2 FNYEAQ. CDR3 protein: CASSLAPRRGAETQYF. CDR3 coding DNA: TGTGCCAGCAGCTTAGCGCCGCGCCGGGGGGCAGAGACCCAGTACTTC.

The chain is built from TRBV6-5 and TRBJ1-1; weak D call: TRBD1 (5 bases). The CDR3 has 13 residues. V was shortened by 5 bases and J by 3 bases, with 10 bases between the two germline ends. CDR1 and CDR2 (germline): MNHEY, SVGAGI. The CDR3 protein is CASSRHRYTEAFF. For the CDR3, the DNA is TGTGCCAGCAGTCGTCACAGGTACACTGAAGCTTTCTTT.

The rearrangement links TRBV5-1 to TRBJ1-2; D remains unclear. The CDR3 contains 14 residues. V gave up 0 bases and J gave up 5 bases, with 11 bases separating them. Germline-derived CDR1 and CDR2 are SGHRS and YFSETQ. The CDR3, as DNA: TGCGCCAGCAGCTTGGCTCACTTGCTTTATGGCTACACCTTC. It encodes CASSLAHLLYGYTF.

This chain joins TRBV18 and TRBJ1-2; 10 bases match TRBD1. Looked up from germline, CDR1 is KGHSH and CDR2 is LQKENI. Trimming took 7 bases from V and 5 from J; bases not matched to a gene: 10. This CDR3 has 15 amino acids. CDR3 coding DNA: TGTGCCAGCTGGGACAGGGGAGAGAATAAGTATGGCTACACCTTC. It encodes CASWDRGENKYGYTF. Complete variable domain (other parts from reference TRBV18 and TRBJ1-2): NAGVMQNPRHLVRRRGQEARLRCSPMKGHSHVYWYRQLPEEGLKFMVYLQKENIIDESGMPKERFSAEFPKEGPSILRIQQVVRGDSAAYFCASWDRGENKYGYTFGSGTRLTVV.

The chain has TRBV19 and TRBJ2-3; TRBD2 aligns across 10 bases. V was clipped by 4 bases and J by 2 bases; unmatched bases: 6. This CDR3 has 16 residues. Germline V gene lookup returns CDR1 LNHDA and CDR2 SQIVND (reference sequence). For the CDR3, the DNA is TGTGCCAGTAGTAGGAGCGGGGGGGCCCACACAGATACGCAGTATTTT. Protein: CASSRSGGAHTDTQYF.

The rearrangement joins TRBV7-8 to TRBJ2-7, with 10 positions matching TRBD2. Germline V gene data show CDR1 as SGHVS and CDR2 as FQNEAQ. Trimming cost V 1 base and J 0 bases; bases outside gene matches: 9. CDR3 length equals 18 residues. The CDR3 sequence: CASSLGVNSGGYSYEQYF. In DNA form, the CDR3 reads TGTGCCAGCAGCTTAGGGGTCAATAGCGGGGGGTACTCCTACGAGCAGTACTTC.